The entry that follows covers one T cell receptor (beta chain) sequence. This entry belongs to a study of radiotherapy plus CTLA-4 blockade in lung cancer. The repertoire was sequenced with immunoSEQ multiplex PCR; TCRdb's copy has only in-frame clones and lacks some. The table lists nearly 110,000 clones, 85% of them singletons, with under 2.5% in the top ten. The CDR3 is made up of 15 amino acids. Germline V gene sequence: CDR1 SGDLS, CDR2 YYNGEE. The V end was cut by 0 bases, the J end by 1 base, with 7 bases between. The V gene is TRBV9, the J gene TRBJ2-2; D not resolved. The sample here was peripheral blood, taken from a patient treated with radiotherapy plus ipilimumab. This receptor was obtained from a human donor with non-small cell lung cancer that progressed on radiotherapy plus ipilimumab. Some clones in this sample may be carry-over from other donors' samples. This CDR3 is CASSVGSGNTGELFF. The CDR3 DNA is TGTGCCAGCAGCGTAGGGTCAGGGAACACCGGGGAGCTGTTTTTT.